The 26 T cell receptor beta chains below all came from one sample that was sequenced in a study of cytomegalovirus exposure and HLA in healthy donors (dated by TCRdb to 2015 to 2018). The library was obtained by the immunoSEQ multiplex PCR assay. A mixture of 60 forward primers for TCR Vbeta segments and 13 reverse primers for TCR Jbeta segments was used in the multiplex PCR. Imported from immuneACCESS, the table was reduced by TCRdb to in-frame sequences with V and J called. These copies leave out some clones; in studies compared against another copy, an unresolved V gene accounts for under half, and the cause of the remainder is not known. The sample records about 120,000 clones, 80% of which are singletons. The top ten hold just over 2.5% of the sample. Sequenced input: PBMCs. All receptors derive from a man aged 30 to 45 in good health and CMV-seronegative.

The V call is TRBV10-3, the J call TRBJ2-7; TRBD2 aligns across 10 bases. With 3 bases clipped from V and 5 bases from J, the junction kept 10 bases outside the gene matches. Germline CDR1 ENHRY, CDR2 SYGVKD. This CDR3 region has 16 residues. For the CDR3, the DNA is TGTGCCATCAGTGACCTGACTAGCGGGTTGGTCCACGAGCAGTACTTC. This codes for CAISDLTSGLVHEQYF.

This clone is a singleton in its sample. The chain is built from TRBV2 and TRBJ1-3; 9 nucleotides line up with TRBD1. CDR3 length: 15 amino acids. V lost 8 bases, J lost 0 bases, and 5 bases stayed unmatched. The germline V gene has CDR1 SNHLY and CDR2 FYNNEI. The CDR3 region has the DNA TGTGCCAGCGGGGACAGGGCCTCCTCTGGAAACACCATATATTTT. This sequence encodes CASGDRASSGNTIYF.

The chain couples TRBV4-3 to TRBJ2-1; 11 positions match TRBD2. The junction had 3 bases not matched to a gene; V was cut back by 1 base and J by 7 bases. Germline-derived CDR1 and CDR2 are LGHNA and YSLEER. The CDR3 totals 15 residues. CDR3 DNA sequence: TGCGCCAGCAGCCAAGGTAGCGGGAGGGCTAATGAGCAGTTCTTC. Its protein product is CASSQGSGRANEQFF.

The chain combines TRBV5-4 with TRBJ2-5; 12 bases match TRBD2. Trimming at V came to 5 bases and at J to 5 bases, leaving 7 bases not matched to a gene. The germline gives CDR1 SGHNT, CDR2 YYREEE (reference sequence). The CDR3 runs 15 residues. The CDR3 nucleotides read TGTGCCAGCAGTTCTAGCGGGAGGGCGTGGGAGACCCAGTACTTC. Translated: CASSSSGRAWETQYF. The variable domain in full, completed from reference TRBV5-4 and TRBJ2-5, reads ETGVTQSPTHLIKTRGQQVTLRCSSQSGHNTVSWYQQALGQGPQFIFQYYREEENGRGNFPPRFSGLQFPNYSSELNVNALELDDSALYLCASSSSGRAWETQYFGPGTRLLVL.

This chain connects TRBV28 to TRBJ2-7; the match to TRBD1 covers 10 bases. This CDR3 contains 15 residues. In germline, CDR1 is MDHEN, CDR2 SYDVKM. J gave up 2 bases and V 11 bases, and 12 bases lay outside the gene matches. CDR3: CASRRQGAAPYEQYF. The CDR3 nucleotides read TGTGCCTCCCGTAGACAGGGGGCTGCCCCCTACGAGCAGTACTTC.

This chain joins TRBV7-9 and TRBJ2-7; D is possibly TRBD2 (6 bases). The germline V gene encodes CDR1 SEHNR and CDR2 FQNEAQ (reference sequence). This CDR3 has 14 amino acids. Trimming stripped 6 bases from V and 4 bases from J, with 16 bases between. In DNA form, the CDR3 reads TGTGCCAGCAGGGGGGGTGGAGACCTTTACGAGCAGTACTTC. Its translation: CASRGGGDLYEQYF. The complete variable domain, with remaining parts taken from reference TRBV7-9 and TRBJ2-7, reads DTGVSQNPRHKITKRGQNVTFRCDPISEHNRLYWYRQTLGQGPEFLTYFQNEAQLEKSRLLSDRFSAERPKGSFSTLEIQRTEQGDSAMYLCASRGGGDLYEQYFGPGTRLTVT.

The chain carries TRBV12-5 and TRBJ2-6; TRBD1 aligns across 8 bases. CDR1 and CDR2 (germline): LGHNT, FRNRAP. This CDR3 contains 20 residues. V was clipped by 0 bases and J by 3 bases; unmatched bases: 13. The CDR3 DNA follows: TGTGCTAGTGGTTTGGTGGGGGTTTTAGGGACAGGCGTTGGGGCCAACGTCCTGACTTTC. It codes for CASGLVGVLGTGVGANVLTF. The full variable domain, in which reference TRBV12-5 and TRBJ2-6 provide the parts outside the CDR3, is DARVTQTPRHKVTEMGQEVTMRCQPILGHNTVFWYRQTMMQGLELLAYFRNRAPLDDSGMPKDRFSAEMPDATLATLKIQPSEPRDSAVYFCASGLVGVLGTGVGANVLTFGAGSRLTVL.

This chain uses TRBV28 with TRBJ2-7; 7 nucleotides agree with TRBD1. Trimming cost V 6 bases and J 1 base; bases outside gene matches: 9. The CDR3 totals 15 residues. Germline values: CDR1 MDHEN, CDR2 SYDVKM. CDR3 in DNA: TGTGCCAGCAGCACGGGACAGACACCATCCTACGAGCAGTACTTC. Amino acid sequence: CASSTGQTPSYEQYF.

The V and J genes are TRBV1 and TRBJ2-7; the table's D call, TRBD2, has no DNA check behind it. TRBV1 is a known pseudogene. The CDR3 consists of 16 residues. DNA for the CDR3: TGCACCAGCAGCCAAGTGGCGGGAGCGAGCCCCTACGAGCAGTACTTC. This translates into CTSSQVAGASPYEQYF.

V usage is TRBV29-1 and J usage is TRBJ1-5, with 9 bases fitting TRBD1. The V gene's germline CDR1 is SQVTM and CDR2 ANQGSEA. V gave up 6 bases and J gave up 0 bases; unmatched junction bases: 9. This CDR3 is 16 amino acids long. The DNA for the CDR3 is TGCAGCGTCGTTACAGGGGGCGCGGCTAGCAATCAGCCCCAGCATTTT. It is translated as CSVVTGGAASNQPQHF. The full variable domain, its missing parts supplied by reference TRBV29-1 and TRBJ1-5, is SAVISQKPSRDICQRGTSLTIQCQVDSQVTMMFWYRQQPGQSLTLIATANQGSEATYESGFVIDKFPISRPNLTFSTLTVSNMSPEDSSIYLCSVVTGGAASNQPQHFGDGTRLSIL.

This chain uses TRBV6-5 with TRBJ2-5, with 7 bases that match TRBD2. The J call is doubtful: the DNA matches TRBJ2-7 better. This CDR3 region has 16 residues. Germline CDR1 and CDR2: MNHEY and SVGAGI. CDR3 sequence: CASSYSSAGVPYEQYF. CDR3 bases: TGTGCCAGCAGTTACTCGAGCGCGGGGGTACCCTACGAGCAGTACTTC.

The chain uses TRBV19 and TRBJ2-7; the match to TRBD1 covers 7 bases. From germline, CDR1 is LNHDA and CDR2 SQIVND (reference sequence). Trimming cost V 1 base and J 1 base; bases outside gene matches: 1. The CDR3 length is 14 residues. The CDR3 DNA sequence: TGTGCCAGTAGTATAGGGACAGGATCCTACGAGCAGTACTTC. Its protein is CASSIGTGSYEQYF.

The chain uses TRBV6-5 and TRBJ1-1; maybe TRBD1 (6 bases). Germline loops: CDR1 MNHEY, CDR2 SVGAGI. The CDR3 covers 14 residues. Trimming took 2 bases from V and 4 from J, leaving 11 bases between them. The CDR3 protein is CASSYRDTGTEAFF. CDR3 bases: TGTGCCAGCAGTTACCGGGACACTGGCACTGAAGCTTTCTTT.

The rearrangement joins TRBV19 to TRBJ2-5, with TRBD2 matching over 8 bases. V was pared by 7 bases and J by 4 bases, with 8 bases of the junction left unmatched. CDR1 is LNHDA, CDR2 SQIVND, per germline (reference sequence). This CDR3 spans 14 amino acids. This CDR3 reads CASIGAAGGETQYF. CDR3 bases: TGTGCCAGTATAGGGGCTGCGGGAGGAGAGACCCAGTACTTC.

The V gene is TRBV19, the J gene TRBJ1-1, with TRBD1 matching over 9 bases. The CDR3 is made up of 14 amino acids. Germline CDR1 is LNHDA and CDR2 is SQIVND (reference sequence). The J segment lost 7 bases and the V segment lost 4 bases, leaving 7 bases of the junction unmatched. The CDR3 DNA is TGTGCCAGTAGTACGCGACAGGGGGGAGGTGAAGCTTTCTTT. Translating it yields CASSTRQGGGEAFF.

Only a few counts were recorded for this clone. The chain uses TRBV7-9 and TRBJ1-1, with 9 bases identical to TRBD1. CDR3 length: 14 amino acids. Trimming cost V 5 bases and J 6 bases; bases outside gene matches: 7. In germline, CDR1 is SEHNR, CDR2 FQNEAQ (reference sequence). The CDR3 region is CASSPGQGSAEAFF. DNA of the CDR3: TGTGCCAGCAGCCCGGGACAGGGATCCGCTGAAGCTTTCTTT.

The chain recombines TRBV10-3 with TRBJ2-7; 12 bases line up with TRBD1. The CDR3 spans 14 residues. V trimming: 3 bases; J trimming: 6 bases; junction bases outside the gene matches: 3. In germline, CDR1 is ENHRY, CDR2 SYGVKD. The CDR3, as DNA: TGTGCCATCAGTGACGGGACAGGGGGCCGCGAGCAGTACTTC. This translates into CAISDGTGGREQYF.

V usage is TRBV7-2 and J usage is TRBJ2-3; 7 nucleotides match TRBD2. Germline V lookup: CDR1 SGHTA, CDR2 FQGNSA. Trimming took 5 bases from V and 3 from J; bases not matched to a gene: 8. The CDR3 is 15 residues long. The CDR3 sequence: CASSTGRRGTDTQYF. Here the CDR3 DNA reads TGTGCCAGCAGCACCGGGAGGCGGGGTACAGATACGCAGTATTTT.

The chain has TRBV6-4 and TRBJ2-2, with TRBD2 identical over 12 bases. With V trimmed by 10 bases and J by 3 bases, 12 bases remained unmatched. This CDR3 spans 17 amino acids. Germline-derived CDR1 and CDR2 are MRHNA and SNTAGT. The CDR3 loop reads CANYLAGGPGDTGELFF. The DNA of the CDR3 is TGTGCCAACTACCTAGCGGGAGGGCCGGGGGACACCGGGGAGCTGTTTTTT.

The CDR3 DNA is TGTGCCAGCAGCGCGGGACTAGCGGGACCCTACGAGCAGTACTTC. As protein: CASSAGLAGPYEQYF. The chain links TRBV7-9 to TRBJ2-7, with TRBD2 matching over 13 bases. V gave up 5 bases and J gave up 2 bases; unmatched junction bases: 3. The V gene's germline CDR1 is SEHNR and CDR2 FQNEAQ (reference sequence). This CDR3 is 15 amino acids long.

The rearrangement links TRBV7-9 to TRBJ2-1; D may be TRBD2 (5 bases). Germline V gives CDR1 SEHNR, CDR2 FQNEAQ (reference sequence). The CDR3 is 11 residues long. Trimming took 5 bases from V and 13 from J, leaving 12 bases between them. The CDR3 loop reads CASSQLAGQFF. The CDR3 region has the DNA TGTGCCAGCAGCCAGCTAGCTGGTCAGTTCTTC.

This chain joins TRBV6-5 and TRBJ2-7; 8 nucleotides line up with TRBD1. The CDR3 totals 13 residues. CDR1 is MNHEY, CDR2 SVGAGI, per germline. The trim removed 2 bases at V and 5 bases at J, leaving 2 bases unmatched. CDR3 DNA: TGTGCCAGCAGTTACCAGACAGGGGACGAGCAGTACTTC. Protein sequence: CASSYQTGDEQYF.

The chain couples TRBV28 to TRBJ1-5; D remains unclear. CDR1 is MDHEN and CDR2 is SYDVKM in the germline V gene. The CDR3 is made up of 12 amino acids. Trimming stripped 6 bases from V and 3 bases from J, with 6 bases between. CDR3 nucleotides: TGTGCCAGCAGCCTCTACAATCAGCCCCAGCATTTT. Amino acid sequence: CASSLYNQPQHF. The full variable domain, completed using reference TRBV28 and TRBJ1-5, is DVKVTQSSRYLVKRTGEKVFLECVQDMDHENMFWYRQDPGLGLRLIYFSYDVKMKEKGDIPEGYSVSREKKERFSLILESASTNQTSMYLCASSLYNQPQHFGDGTRLSIL.

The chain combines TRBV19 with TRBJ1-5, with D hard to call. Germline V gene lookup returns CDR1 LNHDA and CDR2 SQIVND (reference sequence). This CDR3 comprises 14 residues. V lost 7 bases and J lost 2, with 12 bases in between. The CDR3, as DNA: TGTGCCAGTATGTCTTTGGCAGGCAATCAGCCCCAGCATTTT. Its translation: CASMSLAGNQPQHF.

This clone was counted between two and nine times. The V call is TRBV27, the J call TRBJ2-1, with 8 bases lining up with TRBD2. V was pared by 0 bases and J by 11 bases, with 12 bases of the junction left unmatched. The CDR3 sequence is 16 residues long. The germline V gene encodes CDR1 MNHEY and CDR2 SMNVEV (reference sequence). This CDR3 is CASSLSRASGPGKQFF. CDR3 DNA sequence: TGTGCCAGCAGTTTATCGCGGGCTAGCGGGCCTGGAAAGCAGTTCTTC.

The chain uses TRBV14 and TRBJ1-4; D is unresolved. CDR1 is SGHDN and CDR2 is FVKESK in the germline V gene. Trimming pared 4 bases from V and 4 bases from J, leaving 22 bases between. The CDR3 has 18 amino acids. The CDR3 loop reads CASSRGGPSWDLNEKLFF. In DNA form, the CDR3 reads TGTGCCAGCAGCCGAGGAGGACCCTCGTGGGATCTTAATGAAAAACTGTTTTTT.